The present TCR beta chain was sequenced within a study of blood T cells in healthy people across ages. Study summary: Capturing about one barcoded beta molecule per two T cells was achieved by template switching. Overall study results and limits: TCR beta diversity per million T cells fell roughly linearly with age.

Combining a sample-barcoded 5' primer with a J-beta primer mix, a second PCR ran for about 6 to 12 cycles. TCRdb reprocessed the 5' RACE reads via MiXCR and lists one record per CDR3 protein. The repertoire holds 1.2 million to 1.5 million distinct CDR3 sequences, with 45% to 70% as singletons. The CDR3 is 12 amino acids. Germline CDR1 DFQATT, CDR2 SNEGSKA (reference sequence). V lost 3 bases, J lost 6 bases, and 5 bases stayed unmatched. Every donor contributed around 10 milliliters of peripheral blood by blood draw. This clonotype was picked up a small number of times. The antigen is not known. V gene TRBV20-1 combines with J gene TRBJ2-7, with 7 nucleotides matching TRBD1. Sequencing was carried out using blood. The source of this sequence is a man aged 18 to 29 in good health. CDR3 sequence: CSARLQGREQYF. The CDR3 nucleotides are TGCAGTGCTAGGTTACAGGGGCGCGAGCAGTACTTC.